These 24 T cell receptor beta chains came from one sample sequenced in a study of T cell changes during pregnancy in multiple sclerosis. Sequenced by immunoSEQ multiplex PCR; TCRdb stores in-frame clones only, minus some. The sample yields roughly 100,000 clones, about 90% seen once. The input for sequencing was peripheral blood, taken after pregnancy. The receptor source for this set is a female donor with multiple sclerosis, enrolled in a pregnancy study.

This clone turned up a few times. The V gene is TRBV27, the J gene TRBJ2-7, with TRBD2 matching 11 bases. The germline gives CDR1 MNHEY, CDR2 SMNVEV (reference sequence). CDR3 length equals 14 residues. Losses at the gene ends were 8 bases for V and 1 base for J; bases not matched to a gene: 4. CDR3 in amino acids: CASGRLAGSYEQYF. The CDR3 DNA reads TGTGCCAGCGGAAGACTAGCGGGATCCTACGAGCAGTACTTC.

The chain carries TRBV27 and TRBJ1-4; D possibly corresponds to TRBD1 (5 bases). V lost 6 bases and J lost 0, with 20 bases in between. The CDR3 loop spans 18 amino acids. Germline V CDR1 and CDR2: MNHEY, SMNVEV (reference sequence). CDR3: CASSPGAGFAPTNEKLFF. The CDR3 DNA is TGTGCCAGCAGCCCGGGAGCAGGGTTCGCTCCAACTAATGAAAAACTGTTTTTT.

This sequence joins TRBV7-6 and TRBJ2-2, with a weak D call TRBD2 (5 bases). V gave up 1 base and J gave up 4 bases, with 10 bases separating them. CDR3 length: 15 residues. The germline V gene encodes CDR1 SGHVS and CDR2 FNYEAQ. CDR3 nucleotides: TGTGCCAGCAGCTTAGTCCCGGGGAGCACCGGGGAGCTGTTTTTT. This codes for CASSLVPGSTGELFF.

The V gene is TRBV6-1, the J gene TRBJ1-6; 7 bases are a match to TRBD1. Losses at the gene ends were 0 bases for V and 7 bases for J; bases not matched to a gene: 3. The CDR3 totals 15 residues. Germline values: CDR1 MNHNS, CDR2 SASEGT. CDR3 loop: CASSEAGRGNSPLHF. In nucleotides, the CDR3 is TGTGCCAGCAGTGAAGCGGGCAGGGGGAATTCACCCCTCCACTTT.

The CDR3 region is CSADPRGYTF. The CDR3, as DNA: TGCAGTGCTGATCCGCGTGGCTACACCTTC. V is TRBV20-1 and J is TRBJ1-2; D unresolved. Trimming pared 5 bases from V and 7 bases from J, leaving 8 bases between. This CDR3 has 10 residues. CDR1 is DFQATT and CDR2 is SNEGSKA in the germline V gene (reference sequence).

The chain is built from TRBV12-5 and TRBJ2-7; TRBD1 matches at 10 bases. The CDR3 loop spans 17 amino acids. Germline CDR1 is LGHNT and CDR2 is FRNRAP. V gave up 1 base and J gave up 2 bases; unmatched junction bases: 8. The CDR3 region is CASGLALGTGVPYEQYF. CDR3 coding DNA: TGTGCTAGTGGTTTGGCGTTAGGGACAGGGGTTCCCTACGAGCAGTACTTC.

CDR3 protein: CASSYSRTEAFF. CDR3 nucleotide sequence: TGTGCCAGCAGTTACTCTCGCACAGAAGCTTTCTTT. This chain joins TRBV6-5 and TRBJ1-1; D unresolved. The CDR3 has 12 amino acids. CDR1 and CDR2 (germline): MNHEY, SVGAGI. Trimming cost V 0 bases and J 8 bases, with 7 bases left between them.

The chain couples TRBV2 to TRBJ1-1; 7 bases fit TRBD1. The CDR3 spans 15 residues. Germline loops: CDR1 SNHLY, CDR2 FYNNEI. Trimming cost V 7 bases and J 1 base; bases outside gene matches: 9. Here the CDR3 DNA reads TGTGCCAGCACCCGCTACAGGGGTGGGAACACTGAAGCTTTCTTT. Protein: CASTRYRGGNTEAFF.

V is TRBV6-5 and J is TRBJ2-6; TRBD1 might be the D (6 bases). The CDR3 contains 15 residues. Trimming pared 7 bases from V and 0 bases from J, leaving 10 bases between. Germline loops: CDR1 MNHEY, CDR2 SVGAGI. The CDR3 DNA reads TGTGCCAGCACCGGGACACCCTCTGGGGCCAACGTCCTGACTTTC. Its protein is CASTGTPSGANVLTF.

This chain connects TRBV7-9 to TRBJ2-1, with 11 bases that match TRBD1. Per the germline V gene, CDR1 is SEHNR and CDR2 is FQNEAQ (reference sequence). The junction had 10 bases not matched to a gene; V was cut back by 5 bases and J by 4 bases. This CDR3 has 17 residues. This CDR3 is CASSPLGGQGAYNEQFF. CDR3 nucleotide sequence: TGTGCCAGCAGCCCCCTAGGAGGACAGGGGGCATACAATGAGCAGTTCTTC.

This clone was picked up a small number of times. The chain uses TRBV2 and TRBJ2-7; TRBD2 matches at 10 bases. The CDR3 has 14 amino acids. CDR1 and CDR2 from the germline V gene are SNHLY and FYNNEI. Germline trimming cut 10 bases from V and 0 bases from J; bases unmatched to any gene: 6. CDR3 nucleotide sequence: TGTGCCATCGTTAGCGGGAGGCCCTCCTACGAGCAGTACTTC. Amino acid sequence: CAIVSGRPSYEQYF.

The CDR3 spells CASSQTGSSDTQYF. As DNA, the CDR3 is TGTGCCAGCAGCCAGACAGGATCTTCAGATACGCAGTATTTT. V gene TRBV7-3 combines with J gene TRBJ2-3, with a possible D match to TRBD1 (6 bases). Germline CDR1 is SGHTA and CDR2 is FQGTGA. The CDR3 has 14 amino acids. Trimming removed 5 bases at V and 4 bases at J, with 13 bases between.

The chain carries TRBV9 and TRBJ1-3, with D possibly being TRBD1 (5 bases). Trimming removed 0 bases from V and 7 bases from J, with 14 bases in between. From germline, CDR1 is SGDLS and CDR2 YYNGEE. The CDR3 has 15 residues. CDR3 loop: CASSVGTLRGNTIYF. DNA for the CDR3: TGTGCCAGCAGCGTAGGAACACTCCGGGGGAACACCATATATTTT.

The count of this clone is one. The rearrangement uses TRBV28 and TRBJ1-2; D possibly corresponds to TRBD1 (6 bases). Trimming stripped 2 bases from V and 0 bases from J, with 13 bases between. Germline V lookup: CDR1 MDHEN, CDR2 SYDVKM. CDR3 length equals 16 residues. The CDR3 loop reads CASSLQGGRANYGYTF. The DNA of the CDR3 is TGTGCCAGCAGTTTACAAGGGGGACGGGCTAACTATGGCTACACCTTC.

This sequence joins TRBV7-2 and TRBJ1-1; possible D gene TRBD1, 6 bases. Germline CDR1 is SGHTA and CDR2 is FQGNSA. V dropped 0 bases and J dropped 7 bases, with 12 bases sitting between them. The CDR3 is 14 amino acids. CDR3 amino acids: CASSLAAGEGEAFF. The CDR3 DNA reads as TGTGCCAGCAGCTTAGCCGCAGGGGAAGGTGAAGCTTTCTTT.

This chain joins TRBV7-8 and TRBJ2-2, with D possibly matching TRBD2 (6 bases). Germline CDR1 and CDR2: SGHVS and FQNEAQ. The CDR3 length is 16 residues. Deletions cut 5 bases from V and 4 bases from J, with 17 bases between. The CDR3 DNA reads TGTGCCAGCAGCGCTGAGGGGCTAGCGTTCACCGGGGAGCTGTTTTTT. Translating gives CASSAEGLAFTGELFF.

V gene TRBV28 combines with J gene TRBJ1-2, with 9 positions matching TRBD1. V lost 5 bases to trimming and J lost 4 bases; unmatched junction nucleotides: 8. The CDR3 sequence is 15 residues long. Germline assignment: CDR1 MDHEN and CDR2 SYDVKM. In DNA form, the CDR3 reads TGTGCCAGCAGTCTTCAACAGGGGGCTGGCTATGGCTACACCTTC. It codes for CASSLQQGAGYGYTF.

The rearrangement links TRBV5-8 to TRBJ2-2; 7 positions match TRBD1. This CDR3 has 16 amino acids. Trimming took 4 bases from V and 4 from J; bases not matched to a gene: 10. Germline loops: CDR1 SGHTS, CDR2 YDEGEE. The CDR3 reads CASSQGDTGSTGELFF. CDR3 bases: TGTGCCAGCAGCCAGGGGGACACCGGTAGCACCGGGGAGCTGTTTTTT.

This chain joins TRBV7-8 and TRBJ2-3; maybe TRBD2 (7 bases). This CDR3 has 19 amino acids. V lost 5 bases and J lost 0, with 24 bases in between. The V gene's germline CDR1 is SGHVS and CDR2 FQNEAQ. CDR3 DNA sequence: TGTGCCAGCAGCCCCCGAAGGGGGGGCGAGGTTCTTAGCACAGATACGCAGTATTTT. It yields the protein CASSPRRGGEVLSTDTQYF.

The chain carries TRBV2 and TRBJ2-3, with no clear D. V shed 5 bases and J shed 2 bases, with 14 bases lying between them. The germline V gene encodes CDR1 SNHLY and CDR2 FYNNEI. CDR3 length: 15 residues. CDR3 sequence: CASSPFRGDTDTQYF. CDR3 DNA sequence: TGTGCCAGCAGTCCTTTTCGCGGAGACACAGATACGCAGTATTTT. The whole variable domain, remainder taken from reference TRBV2 and TRBJ2-3, is EPEVTQTPSHQVTQMGQEVILRCVPISNHLYFYWYRQILGQKVEFLVSFYNNEISEKSEIFDDQFSVERPDGSNFTLKIRSTKLEDSAMYFCASSPFRGDTDTQYFGPGTRLTVL.

CDR3 region: CASSISPGGGGTQYF. DNA for the CDR3: TGCGCCAGCAGCATATCCCCGGGGGGCGGCGGGACCCAGTACTTC. This chain connects TRBV5-1 to TRBJ2-5; D may be TRBD2 (7 bases). The CDR3 totals 15 residues. Germline V gives CDR1 SGHRS, CDR2 YFSETQ. Trimming pared 4 bases from V and 7 bases from J, leaving 20 bases between.

The chain recombines TRBV27 with TRBJ2-7; a weak D match, TRBD2 (6 bases). Per the germline V gene, CDR1 is MNHEY and CDR2 is SMNVEV (reference sequence). Trimming removed 3 bases from V and 3 bases from J, with 9 bases in between. This CDR3 spans 13 amino acids. CDR3 DNA: TGTGCCAGCAGTTTCCAGGGAGGCTACGAGCAGTACTTC. It translates to CASSFQGGYEQYF.

The rearrangement uses TRBV19 and TRBJ2-1, with TRBD1 identical over 7 bases. V shed 5 bases and J 14 bases; nucleotides not matched to a gene: 12. Germline CDR1 is LNHDA and CDR2 is SQIVND (reference sequence). The CDR3 spans 13 residues. Here the CDR3 reads CASSVDRASQEFF. Written as DNA, the CDR3 is TGTGCCAGTAGTGTCGACAGGGCTTCCCAGGAGTTCTTC.

The sample holds one count of this clone. The chain is built from TRBV6-5 and TRBJ1-2; D unresolved. CDR3 length: 12 residues. Trimming took off 2 bases at V and 3 bases at J, with 4 bases between the two ends. The germline CDR1 and CDR2 sequences are MNHEY and SVGAGI. The CDR3 is CASSYGDYGYTF. As DNA, the CDR3 is TGTGCCAGCAGTTACGGAGACTATGGCTACACCTTC.